This TCR beta chain was profiled in a study of blood T cell repertoires in COVID-19. Study at large: Nucleic acid was either cDNA or gDNA, and it came from T cells, B-cell-depleted T cells, or PBMCs.

Generated by immunoSEQ multiplex PCR, the TCRdb table keeps only in-frame clones and is missing some. The sample lists a few hundred thousand clones; about 91% were seen once. CDR1 and CDR2 from the germline V gene are SGHNT and YYREEE (reference sequence). V lost 4 bases to trimming and J lost 1 base; unmatched junction nucleotides: 8. CDR3 length: 16 amino acids. Symptom resolution, clearance, or two negative PCRs marked the recovered donors of Cohort 3. J is TRBJ1-1 and V is TRBV5-4; 9 positions agree with TRBD1. Sequencing was done on a sample of PBMCs or T cells enriched from blood (not recorded which). This clonotype originated in a woman aged 40 to 55 who had recovered from COVID-19. The CDR3 reads CASSPPGQGQNTEAFF. In nucleotides, the CDR3 is TGTGCCAGCAGCCCACCGGGACAGGGACAGAACACTGAAGCTTTCTTT.